One and the same sample provided the 27 T cell receptor beta chains below, sequenced in a study of T cells after yellow fever vaccination. One entry per CDR3 protein, called by TCRdb with MiXCR from the 5' RACE reads. This repertoire shows some 350,000 distinct CDR3 sequences, approximately 3.9% found once; its top ten account for more than 20%. Here the sequenced sample was PBMCs, taken 5 days after the yellow fever booster vaccination. The receptors shown here come from a man between 18 and 35 years old who received the YFV17D yellow fever vaccine.

Ten or more counts support this clonotype. The chain recombines TRBV12-3 or TRBV12-4 with TRBJ2-1; 9 nucleotides agree with TRBD1. V shed 5 bases, J shed 2 bases, and the junction held 4 bases outside the gene matches. This CDR3 contains 15 residues. As DNA, the CDR3 is TGTGCCAGCAGTCGAAGGGACAGGGCCTACAATGAGCAGTTCTTC. Residues: CASSRRDRAYNEQFF.

The table lists this clonotype with many counts. This chain joins TRBV6-1 and TRBJ2-2; 9 bases fit TRBD1. The CDR3 is 15 residues long. From germline, CDR1 is MNHNS and CDR2 SASEGT. J lost 3 bases, V lost 1 base, and 0 bases had no gene match. The CDR3 reads CASSEGTGDTGELFF. CDR3 in DNA: TGTGCCAGCAGTGAAGGGACAGGGGACACCGGGGAGCTGTTTTTT.

This clonotype was found a few times. The chain employs TRBV20-1 and TRBJ1-4; 7 bases match TRBD1. Germline-derived CDR1 and CDR2 are DFQATT and SNEGSKA (reference sequence). V shed 7 bases, J shed 6 bases, and the junction held 5 bases outside the gene matches. The CDR3 covers 12 residues. In nucleotides, the CDR3 is TGCAGTGGCGCACAGGGGTATGAAAAACTGTTTTTT. It yields the protein CSGAQGYEKLFF.

This clonotype showed up just a few times. The gene calls are TRBV19 and TRBJ2-2, with 14 bases matching TRBD2. V gave up 4 bases and J gave up 7 bases; unmatched junction bases: 11. The CDR3 is made up of 18 amino acids. Germline lookup yields CDR1 LNHDA and CDR2 SQIVND (reference sequence). CDR3 coding DNA: TGTGCCAGTAGTAGGGGACTAGCGGGGGTGAGCGCTGTCGGGGAGCTGTTTTTT. It translates to CASSRGLAGVSAVGELFF.

V and J are TRBV6-6 and TRBJ2-5, with D possibly being TRBD2 (5 bases). CDR1 MNHNY and CDR2 SVGAGI come from the germline V gene (reference sequence). Between the trimmed V and J ends, which lost 2 bases and 0 bases, there was a span of 7 bases. The CDR3 loop spans 14 amino acids. As DNA, the CDR3 is TGTGCCAGCAGTTACAGGGAGTACCAAGAGACCCAGTACTTC. Its translation is CASSYREYQETQYF.

This chain connects TRBV5-4 to TRBJ1-1; 10 bases are a match to TRBD1. Germline V lookup: CDR1 SGHNT, CDR2 YYREEE (reference sequence). The V and J ends lost 2 bases and 5 bases, in that order; junction bases with no gene match: 12. The CDR3 extends over 17 amino acids. The CDR3 nucleotides read TGTGCCAGCAGCTTATCAGCTGGGACAGGGGCGCTTACTGAAGCTTTCTTT. Translating it yields CASSLSAGTGALTEAFF.

The V call is TRBV28, the J call TRBJ1-1, with a weak D call TRBD1 (6 bases). The V end lost 5 bases, the J end lost 7 bases, and 8 bases lay between the germline ends. The CDR3 has 11 residues. The germline V gene has CDR1 MDHEN and CDR2 SYDVKM. CDR3 DNA sequence: TGTGCCAGCAGTGTGGACAGTGAAGCTTTCTTT. It encodes CASSVDSEAFF.

This clonotype has at least ten counts. The chain joins TRBV9 to TRBJ2-3; D gene ambiguous. The germline V gene has CDR1 SGDLS and CDR2 YYNGEE. Trimming took off 0 bases at V and 2 bases at J, with 10 bases between the two ends. The length of the CDR3 is 15 residues. DNA of the CDR3: TGTGCCAGCAGCGTAGGTGTGAGACTCACAGATACGCAGTATTTT. Its translation: CASSVGVRLTDTQYF.

The J gene is TRBJ2-3, the V gene TRBV9, with D tentatively TRBD2 (6 bases). The CDR3 covers 19 residues. Trimming removed 0 bases from V and 2 bases from J, with 22 bases in between. The germline V gene encodes CDR1 SGDLS and CDR2 YYNGEE. The CDR3 DNA follows: TGTGCCAGCAGCGTAGCTGGGGGGACCTTAAGGGGCAACACAGATACGCAGTATTTT. This gives the protein CASSVAGGTLRGNTDTQYF.

V is TRBV25-1 and J is TRBJ1-6; D gene ambiguous. Germline V gene sequence: CDR1 MGHDK, CDR2 SYGVNS. CDR3 length: 18 amino acids. V lost 0 bases, J lost 10 bases, and 22 bases lay in between. The CDR3 DNA sequence: TGTGCCAGCAGTGAATATATTAATCAAGGCCCTACAGAGTCACCCCTCCACTTT. Encoded protein: CASSEYINQGPTESPLHF.

This clonotype was seen repeatedly, ten times or more. V is TRBV29-1 and J is TRBJ2-5; 10 nucleotides match TRBD1. Germline loops: CDR1 SQVTM, CDR2 ANQGSEA. The CDR3 length is 14 residues. J lost 4 bases, V lost 4 bases, and 6 bases had no gene match. The CDR3 reads CSVGGTGVLETQYF. The DNA of the CDR3 is TGCAGCGTTGGTGGGACAGGGGTGCTAGAGACCCAGTACTTC.

The chain is built from TRBV18 and TRBJ1-5; D not resolved. V shed 0 bases and J shed 1 base, with 4 bases lying between them. In germline, CDR1 is KGHSH, CDR2 LQKENI. The length of the CDR3 is 14 residues. The CDR3 loop reads CASSPPSSNQPQHF. For the CDR3, the DNA is TGTGCCAGCTCACCACCGTCCAGCAATCAGCCCCAGCATTTT.

The chain combines TRBV7-9 with TRBJ1-2, with TRBD1 as a possible D gene (6 bases). The germline CDR1 and CDR2 sequences are SEHNR and FQNEAQ (reference sequence). The CDR3 consists of 14 residues. The V end was cut by 5 bases, the J end by 4 bases, with 14 bases between. CDR3 sequence reads: CASSPPGAGYGYTF. The CDR3 region has the DNA TGTGCCAGCAGCCCGCCGGGGGCCGGCTATGGCTACACCTTC.

This clonotype was counted only a few times. V gene TRBV7-2 combines with J gene TRBJ1-2; 10 bases match TRBD1. Trimming removed 1 base from V and 4 bases from J; junction bases left unmatched: 3. Germline V gives CDR1 SGHTA, CDR2 FQGNSA. CDR3 length: 15 amino acids. The CDR3 loop reads CASSLVGQGGYGYTF. The CDR3 DNA is TGTGCCAGCAGCTTAGTTGGACAGGGGGGCTATGGCTACACCTTC. Using reference TRBV7-2 and TRBJ1-2 for the parts outside the CDR3, the full variable domain is GAGVSQSPSNKVTEKGKDVELRCDPISGHTALYWYRQSLGQGLEFLIYFQGNSAPDKSGLPSDRFSAERTGGSVSTLTIQRTQQEDSAVYLCASSLVGQGGYGYTFGSGTRLTVV.

V gene TRBV29-1 combines with J gene TRBJ2-1; 9 positions match TRBD2. V lost 4 bases to trimming and J lost 9 bases; unmatched junction nucleotides: 7. Germline V gene sequence: CDR1 SQVTM, CDR2 ANQGSEA. The CDR3 is made up of 13 amino acids. CDR3 region: CSVVNAGGGEQFF. CDR3 DNA: TGCAGCGTTGTTAACGCGGGGGGGGGTGAGCAGTTCTTC.

This rearrangement joins TRBV20-1 to TRBJ2-4; 11 bases align to TRBD2. The CDR3 is made up of 15 amino acids. Germline trimming cut 0 bases from V and 5 bases from J; bases unmatched to any gene: 3. Germline V gives CDR1 DFQATT, CDR2 SNEGSKA (reference sequence). The CDR3 coding sequence is TGCAGTGCTAGAGATGATAGCGGGGGGGAAAACATTCAGTACTTC. It specifies CSARDDSGGENIQYF.

The chain uses TRBV5-1 and TRBJ1-1; no definite D call. V was pared by 5 bases and J by 1 base, with 15 bases between. The CDR3 totals 15 residues. Germline-derived CDR1 and CDR2 are SGHRS and YFSETQ. The CDR3 DNA reads TGCGCCAGCAGTTCCACCGGGGTTCGGAACACTGAAGCTTTCTTT. As protein: CASSSTGVRNTEAFF.

This clonotype was recorded many times. The J gene is TRBJ2-3, the V gene TRBV4-1; no firm D call. The CDR3 is 17 amino acids. Germline CDR1 and CDR2: MGHRA and YSYEKL. V shed 4 bases and J shed 1 base, with 18 bases lying between them. The CDR3 reads CASSRQGTDLRTDTQYF. For the CDR3, the DNA is TGCGCCAGCAGCCGCCAAGGCACAGACCTTCGCACAGATACGCAGTATTTT.

The chain combines TRBV7-3 with TRBJ1-6; D might be TRBD1 (5 bases). Germline V CDR1 and CDR2: SGHTA, FQGTGA. The CDR3 contains 16 residues. Trimming cost V 5 bases and J 6 bases, with 17 bases left between them. CDR3 DNA sequence: TGTGCCAGCAGCCTCCACGGCGACAGAGTTAATTCACCCCTCCACTTT. This sequence encodes CASSLHGDRVNSPLHF.

This clonotype was counted ten times or more. The chain links TRBV12-3 or TRBV12-4 to TRBJ2-2, with D uncertain. Trimming removed 5 bases from V and 1 base from J, with 8 bases in between. The length of the CDR3 is 14 residues. CDR3 nucleotide sequence: TGTGCCAGCAGTCGCCAGCGGAACACCGGGGAGCTGTTTTTT. Protein product: CASSRQRNTGELFF.

This clonotype was detected ten times or more. The chain uses TRBV7-3 and TRBJ2-3; D remains ambiguous. Per germline, CDR1 SGHTA and CDR2 FQGTGA. The CDR3 contains 13 residues. With 5 bases removed from V and 6 bases from J, the gap between germline ends came to 12 bases. The CDR3 DNA reads TGTGCCAGCAGCGCTATTGGAAGGGATACGCAGTATTTT. Amino acid sequence: CASSAIGRDTQYF. Full variable domain (outside the CDR3, taken from reference TRBV7-3 and TRBJ2-3): GAGVSQTPSNKVTEKGKYVELRCDPISGHTALYWYRQSLGQGPEFLIYFQGTGAADDSGLPNDRFFAVRPEGSVSTLKIQRTERGDSAVYLCASSAIGRDTQYFGPGTRLTVL.

In DNA form, the CDR3 reads TGCGCCAGCAGCCAAGATCTCGCCCGGTCTCAGCCCCAGCATTTT. It yields the protein CASSQDLARSQPQHF. The chain recombines TRBV4-3 with TRBJ1-5; unclear D gene. With 0 bases removed from V and 6 bases from J, the gap between germline ends came to 12 bases. Germline-derived CDR1 and CDR2 are LGHNA and YSLEER. The CDR3 spans 15 residues.

Only a few counts were recorded for this clonotype. The chain is built from TRBV25-1 and TRBJ2-1; possibly TRBD2 for D (7 bases). V lost 7 bases and J lost 10, with 17 bases in between. CDR1 and CDR2 from the germline V gene are MGHDK and SYGVNS. This CDR3 has 13 amino acids. CDR3 residues: CASTEGGAGEQFF. In DNA, the CDR3 is TGTGCCAGCACCGAAGGGGGGGCGGGGGAGCAGTTCTTC.

V usage is TRBV6-5 and J usage is TRBJ2-3; 9 bases map to TRBD1. J lost 1 base, V lost 7 bases, and 6 bases had no gene match. The length of the CDR3 is 15 residues. Germline lookup yields CDR1 MNHEY and CDR2 SVGAGI. CDR3 sequence reads: CASTEDRGGTDTQYF. As DNA, the CDR3 is TGTGCCAGCACCGAAGACAGGGGGGGCACAGATACGCAGTATTTT.

This clonotype has at least ten counts. The chain has TRBV7-2 and TRBJ2-3; TRBD2 aligns across 9 bases. CDR3 length: 13 residues. The J segment lost 7 bases and the V segment lost 7 bases, leaving 6 bases of the junction unmatched. Germline-derived CDR1 and CDR2 are SGHTA and FQGNSA. The CDR3 region is CASTAGLAYTQYF. The CDR3 coding sequence is TGTGCCAGCACCGCTGGACTAGCGTATACGCAGTATTTT.

This clonotype was seen repeatedly, ten times or more. This rearrangement joins TRBV2 to TRBJ1-2; TRBD1 matches at 7 bases. The CDR3 is 14 amino acids. The J segment lost 4 bases and the V segment lost 2 bases, leaving 4 bases of the junction unmatched. Looked up from germline, CDR1 is SNHLY and CDR2 is FYNNEI. The CDR3 loop is CASSERGQSYGYTF. The CDR3, as DNA: TGTGCCAGCAGTGAAAGGGGACAGTCCTATGGCTACACCTTC.

This clonotype was seen ten or more times. The rearrangement uses TRBV19 and TRBJ1-2; D unresolved. Per germline, CDR1 LNHDA and CDR2 SQIVND (reference sequence). The CDR3 sequence is 15 residues long. The germline V and J ends were trimmed by 3 bases and 0 bases, with 11 bases remaining between them. This CDR3 reads CASSMPGGSNYGYTF. As DNA, the CDR3 is TGTGCCAGTAGTATGCCGGGAGGGTCTAACTATGGCTACACCTTC.